The present TCR beta chain was sequenced within a study of cytomegalovirus exposure and HLA in healthy donors. Study outcomes and limitations: The authors listed 150 to 200 TCR beta chains as cytomegalovirus-associated.

Amplification used 60 Vbeta primers and 13 Jbeta primers. Clones were read by immunoSEQ multiplex PCR, and TCRdb kept only the in-frame ones, dropping some. Among 85,000 to 100,000 clones listed, 90% were seen once. This clone is a singleton in its sample. No antigen is known for it. The germline V and J ends were trimmed by 3 bases and 1 base, with 7 bases remaining between them. Germline V CDR1 and CDR2: MDHEN, SYDVKM. This CDR3 comprises 13 residues. The source is a man between 18 and 29 years old in good health and CMV-seronegative. The V and J genes are TRBV28 and TRBJ2-7; D is uncertain. Specimen: PBMCs. The CDR3 is CASSLTQSYEQYF. The CDR3 DNA sequence: TGTGCCAGCAGTTTGACTCAGTCCTACGAGCAGTACTTC.